These 8 T cell receptor beta chains came from one sample sequenced in a study of CD8+ T cells in alopecia areata. Extracted RNA was reverse transcribed, and the resulting cDNA served as sequencing template. Profiling relied on immunoSEQ multiplex PCR, and the TCRdb table lists in-frame clones only, not all of them. The data contain 150,000 to 200,000 clones, 59% of them singletons. The sample in question was CD4+ T cells sorted from blood, obtained at week 0. The receptors were sampled from a human donor with alopecia areata.

The chain is built from TRBV25-1 and TRBJ1-1, with a weak D call TRBD1 (6 bases). Germline V gene sequence: CDR1 MGHDK, CDR2 SYGVNS. The CDR3 has 16 amino acids. Trimming stripped 3 bases from V and 3 bases from J, with 17 bases between. The CDR3 nucleotides read TGTGCCAGCAGTGACCCCGGGCGGGGGGCGGACACTGAAGCTTTCTTT. Its protein product is CASSDPGRGADTEAFF. Variable domain in full (rest from reference TRBV25-1 and TRBJ1-1): EADIYQTPRYLVIGTGKKITLECSQTMGHDKMYWYQQDPGMELHLIHYSYGVNSTEKGDLSSESTVSRIRTEHFPLTLESARPSHTSQYLCASSDPGRGADTEAFFGQGTRLTVV.

This clone appeared a few times. V gene TRBV29-1 combines with J gene TRBJ1-2, with D perhaps TRBD1 (6 bases). Germline CDR1 reads SQVTM; CDR2 reads ANQGSEA. CDR3 length equals 13 residues. Trimming removed 4 bases from V and 4 bases from J, with 13 bases in between. CDR3 nucleotides: TGCAGCGTTGTCATCGGACAGCTCTATGGCTACACCTTC. This encodes CSVVIGQLYGYTF.

The V call is TRBV29-1, the J call TRBJ1-2, with 7 bases aligning to TRBD1. The CDR3 has 15 residues. CDR1 and CDR2 from the germline V gene are SQVTM and ANQGSEA. J lost 2 bases, V lost 1 base, and 7 bases had no gene match. The CDR3 region is CSVEATGRLNYGYTF. The CDR3 nucleotides read TGCAGCGTTGAAGCGACAGGGAGGTTAAACTATGGCTACACCTTC. Filled out from reference TRBV29-1 and TRBJ1-2, the complete variable domain reads SAVISQKPSRDICQRGTSLTIQCQVDSQVTMMFWYRQQPGQSLTLIATANQGSEATYESGFVIDKFPISRPNLTFSTLTVSNMSPEDSSIYLCSVEATGRLNYGYTFGSGTRLTVV.

This clone was counted between two and nine times. This chain connects TRBV11-2 to TRBJ1-4; tentative D call: TRBD1 (5 bases). Deletions cut 5 bases from V and 7 bases from J, with 17 bases between. Germline values: CDR1 SGHAT, CDR2 FQNNGV. This CDR3 region has 15 residues. CDR3: CASSPNGQRGEKLFF. CDR3 coding DNA: TGTGCCAGCAGCCCTAACGGACAAAGGGGTGAAAAACTGTTTTTT.

This clone has only a few counts. In nucleotides, the CDR3 is TGTGCCAGCAGTCTACATATGAACACTGAAGCTTTCTTT. It specifies CASSLHMNTEAFF. This chain uses TRBV28 with TRBJ1-1; no clear D. Looked up from germline, CDR1 is MDHEN and CDR2 is SYDVKM. V was shortened by 5 bases and J by 0 bases, with 7 bases between the two germline ends. The CDR3 spans 13 residues.

The rearrangement uses TRBV23-1 and TRBJ2-1; D is ambiguous. TRBV23-1 is an ORF; its function is uncertain. Trimming took off 0 bases at V and 6 bases at J, with 9 bases between the two ends. The CDR3 spans 14 residues. The CDR3 loop reads CASSQSDFTNEQFF. DNA for the CDR3: TGCGCCAGCAGTCAATCGGATTTTACCAATGAGCAGTTCTTC.

The CDR3 reads CSVRASGREQYF. DNA of the CDR3: TGCAGCGTACGGGCGTCGGGACGCGAGCAGTACTTC. V and J are TRBV29-1 and TRBJ2-7; D may be TRBD1 or TRBD2 (5 bases each). With 6 bases removed from V and 6 bases from J, the gap between germline ends came to 15 bases. The CDR3 is made up of 12 amino acids. Per germline, CDR1 SQVTM and CDR2 ANQGSEA.

J is TRBJ2-3 and V is TRBV9; a possible D gene is TRBD2 (6 bases). Trimming pared 3 bases from V and 3 bases from J, leaving 8 bases between. This CDR3 is built from 13 residues. Germline loops: CDR1 SGDLS, CDR2 YYNGEE. The DNA for the CDR3 is TGTGCCAGCAGCGCCGCGGGGACAGATACGCAGTATTTT. Encoded protein: CASSAAGTDTQYF.